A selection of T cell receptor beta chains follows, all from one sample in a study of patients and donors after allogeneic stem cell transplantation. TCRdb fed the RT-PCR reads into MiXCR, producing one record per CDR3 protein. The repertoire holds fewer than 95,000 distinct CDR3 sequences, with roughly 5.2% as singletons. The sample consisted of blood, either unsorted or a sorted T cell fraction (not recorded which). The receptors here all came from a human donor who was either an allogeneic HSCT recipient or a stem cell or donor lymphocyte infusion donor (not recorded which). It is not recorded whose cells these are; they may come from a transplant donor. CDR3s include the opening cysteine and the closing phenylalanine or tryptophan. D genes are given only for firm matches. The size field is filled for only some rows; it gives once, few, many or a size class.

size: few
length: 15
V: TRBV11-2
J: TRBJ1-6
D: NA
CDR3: CASSPHRTVNSPLHF
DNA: TGTGCCAGCAGCCCGCATAGGACAGTGAATTCACCCCTCCACTTT

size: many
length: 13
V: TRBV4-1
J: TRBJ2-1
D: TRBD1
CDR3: CASSLRDSDEQFF
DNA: TGCGCCAGCAGCCTCCGGGACAGCGATGAGCAGTTCTTC

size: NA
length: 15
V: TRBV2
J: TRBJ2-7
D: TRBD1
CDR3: CASSERAQGAYEQYF
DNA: TGTGCCAGCAGTGAACGGGCCCAGGGGGCTTACGAGCAGTACTTC

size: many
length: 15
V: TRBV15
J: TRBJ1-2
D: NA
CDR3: CATSRDRRGRRGYTF
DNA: TGTGCCACCAGCAGAGATCGTAGGGGAAGGAGAGGCTACACCTTC

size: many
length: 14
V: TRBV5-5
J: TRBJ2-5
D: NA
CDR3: CASRPEWGTETQYF
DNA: TGTGCCAGCAGACCTGAATGGGGGACAGAGACCCAGTACTTC

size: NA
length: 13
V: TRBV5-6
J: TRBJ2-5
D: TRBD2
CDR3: CASSLGEGKTQYF
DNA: TGTGCCAGCAGCTTGGGGGAGGGAAAGACCCAGTACTTC

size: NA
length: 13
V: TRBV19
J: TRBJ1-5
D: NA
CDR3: CASSTARNQPQHF
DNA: TGTGCCAGTAGTACAGCTAGGAATCAGCCCCAGCATTTT

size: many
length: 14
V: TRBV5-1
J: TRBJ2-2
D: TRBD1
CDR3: CASSSGQLTGELFF
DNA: TGCGCCAGCAGCTCGGGACAGCTAACCGGGGAGCTGTTTTTT

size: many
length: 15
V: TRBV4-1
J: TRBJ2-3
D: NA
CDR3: CASSQGADRTDTQYF
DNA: TGCGCCAGCAGCCAAGGGGCAGACCGCACAGATACGCAGTATTTT

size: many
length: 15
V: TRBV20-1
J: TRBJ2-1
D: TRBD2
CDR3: CSASSLAGDYNEQFF
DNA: TGCAGTGCTAGTTCCCTAGCGGGAGACTACAATGAGCAGTTCTTC

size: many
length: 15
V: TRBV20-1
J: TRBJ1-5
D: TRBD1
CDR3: CSARDFSGQDQPQHF
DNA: TGCAGTGCTAGAGATTTCTCAGGACAGGATCAGCCCCAGCATTTT

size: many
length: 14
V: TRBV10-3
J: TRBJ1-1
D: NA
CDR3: CAIRAGVSNTEAFF
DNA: TGTGCCATCAGGGCTGGGGTGAGCAACACTGAAGCTTTCTTT

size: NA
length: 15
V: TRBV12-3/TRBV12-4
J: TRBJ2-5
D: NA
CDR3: CASSSRHYGQETQYF
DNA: TGTGCCAGCAGTTCCCGACACTACGGACAAGAGACCCAGTACTTC

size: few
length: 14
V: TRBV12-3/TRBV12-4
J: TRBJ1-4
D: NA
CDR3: CASSLWGDGEKLFF
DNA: TGTGCCAGCAGTTTATGGGGGGATGGGGAAAAACTGTTTTTT

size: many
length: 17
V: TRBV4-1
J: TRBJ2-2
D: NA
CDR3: CASSQGPGTLNPGELFF
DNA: TGCGCCAGCAGCCAAGGCCCCGGGACCCTAAACCCCGGGGAGCTGTTTTTT

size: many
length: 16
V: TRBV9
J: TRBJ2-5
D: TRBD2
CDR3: CASSVRSSGGRETQYF
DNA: TGTGCCAGCAGCGTCCGTTCTAGCGGCGGAAGGGAGACCCAGTACTTC

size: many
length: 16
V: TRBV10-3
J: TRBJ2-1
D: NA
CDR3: CAISAQQGLGGNEQFF
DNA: TGTGCCATCAGTGCACAACAGGGTTTAGGGGGGAATGAGCAGTTCTTC

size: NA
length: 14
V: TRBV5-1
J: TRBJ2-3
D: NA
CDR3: CASSFDGERGTQYF
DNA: TGCGCCAGCAGCTTTGACGGTGAACGAGGTACGCAGTATTTT

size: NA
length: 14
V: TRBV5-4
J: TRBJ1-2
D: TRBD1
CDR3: CASSWGGTGSGYTF
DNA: TGTGCCAGCAGCTGGGGCGGGACAGGGAGTGGCTACACCTTC

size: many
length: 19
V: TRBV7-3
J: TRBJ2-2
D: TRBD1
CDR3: CASSLTGTGPTRDTGELFF
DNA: TGTGCCAGCAGCTTAACAGGGACAGGGCCAACTCGGGACACCGGGGAGCTGTTTTTT

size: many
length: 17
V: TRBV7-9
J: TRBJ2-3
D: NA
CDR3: CASSPPGLGKITDTQYF
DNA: TGTGCCAGCAGCCCTCCGGGGTTGGGAAAAATCACAGATACGCAGTATTTT

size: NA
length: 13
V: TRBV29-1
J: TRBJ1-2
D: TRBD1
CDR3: CSVGTGGTDGYTF
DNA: TGCAGCGTCGGTACAGGGGGAACGGATGGCTACACCTTC

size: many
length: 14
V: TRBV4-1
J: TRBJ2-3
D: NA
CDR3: CASSQQSSTDTQYF
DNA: TGCGCCAGCAGCCAACAGTCCTCCACAGATACGCAGTATTTT

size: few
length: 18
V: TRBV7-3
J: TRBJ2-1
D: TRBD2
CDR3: CASSSGPLTSGGANEQFF
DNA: TGTGCCAGCAGCTCCGGTCCCCTAACTAGCGGGGGGGCCAATGAGCAGTTCTTC

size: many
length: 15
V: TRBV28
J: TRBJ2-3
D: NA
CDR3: CASSLSGDSSDTQYF
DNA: TGTGCCAGCAGTTTATCTGGGGACTCTTCAGATACGCAGTATTTT

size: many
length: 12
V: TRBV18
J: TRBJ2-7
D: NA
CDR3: CASSPPSAEQYF
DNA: TGTGCCAGCTCACCACCCTCGGCCGAGCAGTACTTC

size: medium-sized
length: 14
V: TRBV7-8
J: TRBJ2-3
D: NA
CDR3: CASSFGVLGDTQYF
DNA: TGTGCCAGCAGCTTCGGTGTCCTTGGGGATACGCAGTATTTT

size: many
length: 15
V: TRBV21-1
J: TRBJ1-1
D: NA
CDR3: CASSARRLLNTEAFF
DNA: TGTGCCAGCAGCGCCCGACGGTTGCTGAACACTGAAGCTTTCTTT

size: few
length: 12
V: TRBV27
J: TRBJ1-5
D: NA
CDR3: CASSSNGQPQHF
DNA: TGTGCCAGCAGTTCGAACGGTCAGCCCCAGCATTTT

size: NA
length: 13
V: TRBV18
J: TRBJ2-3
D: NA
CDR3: CASSPGQSDTQYF
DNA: TGTGCCAGCTCACCGGGCCAATCAGATACGCAGTATTTT

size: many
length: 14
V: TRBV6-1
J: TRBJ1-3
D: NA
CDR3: CASSRAVVGNTIYF
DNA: TGTGCCAGCAGTAGGGCAGTCGTTGGAAACACCATATATTTT

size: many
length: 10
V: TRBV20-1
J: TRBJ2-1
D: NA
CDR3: CSANGNEQFF
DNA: TGCAGTGCTAATGGCAATGAGCAGTTCTTC

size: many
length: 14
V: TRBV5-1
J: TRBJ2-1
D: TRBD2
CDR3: CASSLSSGSDEQFF
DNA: TGCGCCAGCAGCTTGAGTAGCGGGAGCGATGAGCAGTTCTTC

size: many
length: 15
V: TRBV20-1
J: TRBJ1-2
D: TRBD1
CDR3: CSASGQGGYRGGYTF
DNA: TGCAGTGCTAGCGGGCAGGGGGGATATCGGGGTGGCTACACCTTC

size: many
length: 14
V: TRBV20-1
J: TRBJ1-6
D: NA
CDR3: CSAREDKRNSPLHF
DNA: TGCAGTGCTAGGGAGGACAAGCGTAATTCACCCCTCCACTTT

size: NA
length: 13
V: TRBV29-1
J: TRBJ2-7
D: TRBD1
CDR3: CSALDRSSYEQYF
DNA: TGCAGCGCCTTGGACAGGAGCTCCTACGAGCAGTACTTC

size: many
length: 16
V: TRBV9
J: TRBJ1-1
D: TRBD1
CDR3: CASSVAGNRGGTEAFF
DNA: TGTGCCAGCAGCGTAGCTGGGAACAGGGGGGGTACTGAAGCTTTCTTT

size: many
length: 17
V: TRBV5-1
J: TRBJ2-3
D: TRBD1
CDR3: CASSPMPGTGGTDTQYF
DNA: TGCGCCAGCAGCCCCATGCCCGGGACAGGGGGCACAGATACGCAGTATTTT

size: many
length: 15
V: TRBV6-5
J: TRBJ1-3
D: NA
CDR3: CASSYSRTSGNTIYF
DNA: TGTGCCAGCAGTTACAGCCGGACCTCTGGAAACACCATATATTTT

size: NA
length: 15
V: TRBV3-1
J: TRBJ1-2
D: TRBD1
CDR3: CASSQQVSGTGGYTF
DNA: TGTGCCAGCAGCCAACAAGTTTCCGGGACAGGAGGCTACACCTTC

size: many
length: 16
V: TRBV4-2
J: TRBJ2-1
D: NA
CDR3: CASSQETGTAINEQFF
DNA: TGTGCCAGCAGCCAAGAGACCGGGACCGCAATTAATGAGCAGTTCTTC

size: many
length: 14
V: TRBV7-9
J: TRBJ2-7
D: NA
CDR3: CASSRAPPLNEQYF
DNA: TGTGCCAGCAGCCGTGCCCCTCCCTTGAACGAGCAGTACTTC

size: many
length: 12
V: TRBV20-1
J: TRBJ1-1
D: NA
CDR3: CSVPQANTEAFF
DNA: TGCAGTGTTCCTCAGGCGAACACTGAAGCTTTCTTT

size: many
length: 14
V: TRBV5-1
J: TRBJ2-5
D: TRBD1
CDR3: CASSGRDRGETQYF
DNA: TGCGCCAGCAGCGGCCGGGACAGGGGAGAGACCCAGTACTTC

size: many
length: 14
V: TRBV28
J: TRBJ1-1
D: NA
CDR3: CASSSLQGRTEAFF
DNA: TGTGCCAGCAGTTCCCTTCAGGGGAGAACTGAAGCTTTCTTT

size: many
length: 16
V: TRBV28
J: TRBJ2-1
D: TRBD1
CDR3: CASSQPPGQGSNEQFF
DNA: TGTGCCAGCAGCCAACCTCCGGGACAGGGTTCCAATGAGCAGTTCTTC

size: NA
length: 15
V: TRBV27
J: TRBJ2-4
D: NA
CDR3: CASRRGGSGKNIQYF
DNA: TGTGCCAGCAGACGAGGGGGTTCGGGCAAAAACATTCAGTACTTC

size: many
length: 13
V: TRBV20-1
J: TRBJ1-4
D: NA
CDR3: CSARGTSYEKLFF
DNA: TGCAGTGCCCGAGGGACCTCTTATGAAAAACTGTTTTTT

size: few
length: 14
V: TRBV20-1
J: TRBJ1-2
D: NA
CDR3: CSAPNRFTNYGYTF
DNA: TGCAGTGCCCCGAACAGGTTCACTAACTATGGCTACACCTTC

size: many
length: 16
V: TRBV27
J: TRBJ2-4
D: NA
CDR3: CASSREGGLAKNIQYF
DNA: TGTGCCAGCAGCCGAGAGGGTGGGTTAGCCAAAAACATTCAGTACTTC

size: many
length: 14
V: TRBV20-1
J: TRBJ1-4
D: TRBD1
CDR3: CSAREDRSGEKLFF
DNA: TGCAGTGCTAGAGAGGACAGGAGTGGAGAAAAACTGTTTTTT

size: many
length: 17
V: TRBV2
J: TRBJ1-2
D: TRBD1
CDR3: CASSPPPGQGEFYGYTF
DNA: TGTGCCAGCAGTCCTCCTCCGGGACAGGGGGAGTTTTATGGCTACACCTTC

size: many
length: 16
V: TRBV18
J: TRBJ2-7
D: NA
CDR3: CASSSIAASSSYEQYF
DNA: TGTGCCAGCTCATCCATTGCGGCTAGCAGTTCCTACGAGCAGTACTTC

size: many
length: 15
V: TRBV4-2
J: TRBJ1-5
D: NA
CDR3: CASSQDERASQPQHF
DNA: TGTGCCAGCAGCCAAGACGAGAGGGCGAGTCAGCCCCAGCATTTT

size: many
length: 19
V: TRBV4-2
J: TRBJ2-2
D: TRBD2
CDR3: CASSHSRTSGSQGTGELFF
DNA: TGTGCCAGCAGCCATTCCAGGACTAGCGGGAGTCAGGGCACCGGGGAGCTGTTTTTT

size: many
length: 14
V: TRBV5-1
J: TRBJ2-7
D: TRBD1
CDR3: CASNEGQGAHEQYF
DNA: TGCGCCAGCAATGAAGGACAGGGGGCCCACGAGCAGTACTTC

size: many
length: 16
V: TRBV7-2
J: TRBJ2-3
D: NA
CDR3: CASSLMWISSTDTQYF
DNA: TGTGCCAGCAGCTTAATGTGGATTTCTAGCACAGATACGCAGTATTTT

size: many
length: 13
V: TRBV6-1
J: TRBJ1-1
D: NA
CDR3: CASSEEGGAEAFF
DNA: TGTGCCAGCAGTGAAGAGGGGGGAGCTGAAGCTTTCTTT

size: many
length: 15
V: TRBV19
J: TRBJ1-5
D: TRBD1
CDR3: CASSNDREGVQPQHF
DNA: TGTGCCAGTAGTAACGACAGGGAGGGCGTTCAGCCCCAGCATTTT